The 16 T cell receptor beta chains below come from one sample, sequenced in a study of Ad26.COV2.S vaccination and SARS-CoV-2 variants. The data were produced by immunoSEQ multiplex PCR, yet TCRdb's version contains in-frame clones alone and is incomplete. The sample has 430,000 or so clones, approximately 92% seen once; the top ten hold 12%. Treatment defined: some 20 received Ad26.COV2.S at low or high dose, single or two shots; five or six received placebo; per-sample allocation not given. On day 63 after the first injection, vaccine and placebo recipients gave samples. Material: peripheral blood, obtained in a trial of Ad26.COV2.S vaccine versus placebo. All receptors derive from a person aged 18 to 59 who received the Ad26.COV2.S COVID-19 vaccine or a placebo.

The chain joins TRBV5-1 to TRBJ2-3; unclear D gene. V was cut by 0 bases and J by 3 bases, with 11 bases left in between. The CDR3 is 15 residues long. CDR1 and CDR2 (germline): SGHRS, YFSETQ. CDR3 loop: CASSLVPLGTDTQYF. As DNA, the CDR3 is TGCGCCAGCAGCTTGGTACCCCTTGGGACAGATACGCAGTATTTT.

The chain joins TRBV7-2 to TRBJ2-3, with TRBD1 matching 9 bases. Germline V gene lookup returns CDR1 SGHTA and CDR2 FQGNSA. Losses at the gene ends were 1 base for V and 7 bases for J; bases not matched to a gene: 9. This CDR3 has 16 amino acids. The CDR3 loop reads CASSLESGTGKNTQYF. CDR3 sequence (DNA): TGTGCCAGCAGCTTAGAGAGCGGGACAGGGAAAAATACGCAGTATTTT.

V gene TRBV5-6 combines with J gene TRBJ2-5; a possible D gene is TRBD1 (5 bases). V lost 0 bases and J 7 bases, leaving 16 bases between the germline ends. The germline V gene has CDR1 SGHDT and CDR2 YYEEEE. This CDR3 is built from 15 residues. The DNA of the CDR3 is TGTGCCAGCAGCTTGGAACAGGCTTACAGTGGGACCCAGTACTTC. It is translated as CASSLEQAYSGTQYF.

This clone was picked up one time. The chain employs TRBV11-2 and TRBJ2-5, with D maybe TRBD1 (8 bases). V shed 4 bases and J shed 4 bases, with 13 bases lying between them. This CDR3 spans 14 amino acids. Germline V gene data show CDR1 as SGHAT and CDR2 as FQNNGV. DNA for the CDR3: TGTGCCAGCAGCTCGAACAGGGGGGGAGAGACCCAGTACTTC. Amino acid sequence: CASSSNRGGETQYF.

The chain couples TRBV7-9 to TRBJ1-1; D is undetermined. V lost 5 bases and J lost 7, with 8 bases in between. Germline V lookup: CDR1 SEHNR, CDR2 FQNEAQ (reference sequence). The CDR3 loop spans 11 amino acids. The CDR3 DNA follows: TGTGCCAGCAGCCTAGTGGGTGAAGCTTTCTTT. This sequence encodes CASSLVGEAFF.

The chain combines TRBV7-2 with TRBJ2-5; tentative D call: TRBD2 (5 bases). The V gene lost 1 base and the J gene lost 6 bases, with 9 bases spanning the gap. Germline V gene sequence: CDR1 SGHTA, CDR2 FQGNSA. The CDR3 contains 13 residues. The CDR3 DNA reads as TGTGCCAGCAGCTTAGGAGGGTTTCAGACCCAGTACTTC. This translates into CASSLGGFQTQYF.

The rearrangement uses TRBV28 and TRBJ1-5; D is possibly TRBD1 (6 bases). Germline values: CDR1 MDHEN, CDR2 SYDVKM. The CDR3 runs to 13 residues. V lost 5 bases, J lost 12 bases, and 17 bases lay in between. CDR3 coding DNA: TGTGCCAGCAGTCTCACTATTGACAGGAACCAGCATTTT. It codes for CASSLTIDRNQHF. Full variable domain (outside the CDR3, taken from reference TRBV28 and TRBJ1-5): DVKVTQSSRYLVKRTGEKVFLECVQDMDHENMFWYRQDPGLGLRLIYFSYDVKMKEKGDIPEGYSVSREKKERFSLILESASTNQTSMYLCASSLTIDRNQHFGDGTRLSIL.

The V call is TRBV5-1, the J call TRBJ2-7; TRBD1 matches 9 bases. The CDR3 length is 16 residues. Germline CDR1 and CDR2: SGHRS and YFSETQ. Trimming removed 0 bases from V and 4 bases from J; junction bases left unmatched: 8. Here the CDR3 reads CASSLGGTGSPYEQYF. The CDR3 coding sequence is TGCGCCAGCAGCTTGGGAGGGACAGGGTCACCTTACGAGCAGTACTTC. Using reference TRBV5-1 and TRBJ2-7 for the parts outside the CDR3, the full variable domain is KAGVTQTPRYLIKTRGQQVTLSCSPISGHRSVSWYQQTPGQGLQFLFEYFSETQRNKGNFPGRFSGRQFSNSRSEMNVSTLELGDSALYLCASSLGGTGSPYEQYFGPGTRLTVT.

The chain couples TRBV24-1 to TRBJ1-1; weak D call: TRBD1 (5 bases). The CDR3 consists of 15 residues. CDR1 is KGHDR and CDR2 is SFDVKD in the germline V gene. Trimming removed 7 bases at V and 3 bases at J, with 17 bases between. The CDR3 coding sequence is TGTGCCACCAGAGACAGCTTACAAAAATACACTGAAGCTTTCTTT. It yields the protein CATRDSLQKYTEAFF.

This clone was counted once. The rearrangement links TRBV30 to TRBJ2-1; TRBD1 is a possible D gene (6 bases). The germline V gene encodes CDR1 GTSNPN and CDR2 SVGIG (reference sequence). Trimming shortened V by 5 bases and J by 6 bases, and 8 bases separated the two germline ends. This CDR3 spans 11 amino acids. In DNA, the CDR3 is TGTGCCTGGTCCAGGGGCAATGAGCAGTTCTTC. As protein: CAWSRGNEQFF.

The J gene is TRBJ2-5, the V gene TRBV6-2 or TRBV6-3; 12 bases line up with TRBD2. The CDR3 has 15 amino acids. CDR1 is MNHEY, CDR2 SVGEGT, per germline. V was pared by 6 bases and J by 4 bases, with 6 bases of the junction left unmatched. CDR3 region: CASSQTSGSGETQYF. In DNA form, the CDR3 reads TGTGCCAGCAGCCAGACTAGCGGGAGCGGAGAGACCCAGTACTTC.

V and J are TRBV25-1 and TRBJ2-3, with D maybe TRBD2 (5 bases). V was clipped by 0 bases and J by 0 bases, with 10 bases between them. Germline values: CDR1 MGHDK, CDR2 SYGVNS. The CDR3 loop spans 16 amino acids. CDR3 in amino acids: CASSEYFRTSTDTQYF. The CDR3 region has the DNA TGTGCCAGCAGTGAATATTTCAGGACTAGCACAGATACGCAGTATTTT.

This rearrangement joins TRBV9 to TRBJ2-1; D is uncertain. Germline V lookup: CDR1 SGDLS, CDR2 YYNGEE. The CDR3 runs to 13 residues. Trimming left V 2 bases short and J 3 bases short, with 6 bases between. The CDR3 sequence is CASSVQVYNEQFF. The CDR3 DNA reads as TGTGCCAGCAGCGTTCAGGTCTACAATGAGCAGTTCTTC.

This chain joins TRBV5-1 and TRBJ1-1; the D is unclear. Between the trimmed V and J ends, which lost 4 bases and 2 bases, there was a span of 12 bases. Germline V gives CDR1 SGHRS, CDR2 YFSETQ. This CDR3 is built from 14 residues. The CDR3 region is CASSHEGPNTEAFF. CDR3 nucleotide sequence: TGCGCCAGCAGCCACGAAGGTCCAAACACTGAAGCTTTCTTT.

The rearrangement links TRBV5-1 to TRBJ2-7, with D hard to call. The CDR3 has 14 residues. Per the germline V gene, CDR1 is SGHRS and CDR2 is YFSETQ. V lost 1 base to trimming and J lost 2 bases, with 10 bases between them. The CDR3, as DNA: TGCGCCAGCAGCTTGAGTTCAGGACCCTACGAGCAGTACTTC. Encoded protein: CASSLSSGPYEQYF.

This chain uses TRBV11-3 with TRBJ2-1; D tentatively fits TRBD1 or TRBD2 (5 bases each). The CDR3 is 14 amino acids. CDR1 and CDR2 from the germline V gene are SGHNT and YENEEA. Trimming stripped 5 bases from V and 8 bases from J, with 16 bases between. CDR3 DNA sequence: TGTGCCAGCAGCCCTCGCCTAGGGGACCATGAGCAGTTCTTC. This encodes CASSPRLGDHEQFF.